This T cell receptor beta chain was sequenced during a study of shared clonotypes between healthy human individuals. As regards this clone: Its antigen remains unknown.

Study-level results: Memory subsets generally showed smaller estimated richness than naive subsets did.

Naive CD8 populations comprised CD45RO-negative cells positively selected for CCR7, excluding terminally differentiated effector memory CD45RA+ cells. Using immunoSEQ multiplex PCR, the repertoire was profiled, and TCRdb retains in-frame clones only, with some absent. Here the sample spans around 1.9 million clones, 85% to 95% being singletons. Germline V lookup: CDR1 MDHEN, CDR2 SYDVKM. The V end was cut by 8 bases, the J end by 4 bases, with 2 bases between. The CDR3 contains 9 residues. The material sequenced was naive CD8+ T cells from PBMCs. The chain has TRBV28 and TRBJ1-2; D remains ambiguous. The sequence was collected from a man younger than 35 in good health. Some clones in this sample may be carry-over from other donors' samples. The CDR3 DNA reads as TGTGCCAGCCGCTATGGCTACACCTTC. Amino acids: CASRYGYTF.